The rows below give T cell receptor beta chains drawn from one sample of a study of T-cell memory formation after mild COVID-19. In TCRdb, the 5' RACE reads were re-called with MiXCR into one record per CDR3 protein. The sample has 300,000 to 400,000 distinct CDR3 sequences, around a fifth seen once. Sequenced: PBMCs or a T cell subset sorted from them (not recorded which). All receptors derive from an adult woman who had mild COVID-19 (a few samples of this study predate the infection). Cell type and time point are not known. Both conserved end residues are part of each CDR3. Each record gives: clone size, D gene, V gene, CDR3 length, J gene, CDR3 DNA, CDR3 protein. The D gene is left open where the match is weak. Clone size is shown for a subset of rows, as once, few, many or a class of expanded clone.

abundance: -; d_gene: -; v_gene: TRBV9; len: 14; j_gene: TRBJ2-1; CDR3nt: TGTGCCAGCAGCGTAGATCAGGGTCGGAATGAGCAGTTCTTC; CDR3aa: CASSVDQGRNEQFF
abundance: few; d_gene: -; v_gene: TRBV7-9; len: 18; j_gene: TRBJ2-1; CDR3nt: TGTGCCAGCAGCTTAGTTCCGGGAGACCCCGGGGCCTACAATGAGCAGTTCTTC; CDR3aa: CASSLVPGDPGAYNEQFF
abundance: few; d_gene: -; v_gene: TRBV20-1; len: 17; j_gene: TRBJ1-6; CDR3nt: TGCAGTGCTAGCAACAACCAACAGGGATGGCGGAATTCACCCCTCCACTTT; CDR3aa: CSASNNQQGWRNSPLHF
abundance: -; d_gene: TRBD1; v_gene: TRBV12-3/TRBV12-4; len: 15; j_gene: TRBJ1-5; CDR3nt: TGTGCCAGCACCCGGCGGGGACAGGGTACTCAGCCCCAGCATTTT; CDR3aa: CASTRRGQGTQPQHF
abundance: few; d_gene: TRBD1; v_gene: TRBV20-1; len: 16; j_gene: TRBJ1-5; CDR3nt: TGCAGTGCTAGAGATGGGAGGGACAGGGTCAATCGGCCCCAGCATTTT; CDR3aa: CSARDGRDRVNRPQHF
abundance: few; d_gene: TRBD1; v_gene: TRBV12-3/TRBV12-4; len: 13; j_gene: TRBJ1-5; CDR3nt: TGTGCCAGCAGCCAGGGGGGACCTCAGCCCCAGCATTTT; CDR3aa: CASSQGGPQPQHF
abundance: few; d_gene: -; v_gene: TRBV20-1; len: 15; j_gene: TRBJ2-2; CDR3nt: TGCAGTGCTTCAGGGGACCCGGGGGTCACCGGGGAGCTGTTTTTT; CDR3aa: CSASGDPGVTGELFF
abundance: -; d_gene: TRBD1; v_gene: TRBV2; len: 15; j_gene: TRBJ2-2; CDR3nt: TGTGCCAGCAGTGCCAGGACAGGGGGAACCGGGGAGCTGTTTTTT; CDR3aa: CASSARTGGTGELFF
abundance: few; d_gene: -; v_gene: TRBV7-3; len: 15; j_gene: TRBJ2-3; CDR3nt: TGTGCCAGCAGCTTAGGAGGGGTCAACACAGATACGCAGTATTTT; CDR3aa: CASSLGGVNTDTQYF
abundance: few; d_gene: TRBD1; v_gene: TRBV7-9; len: 12; j_gene: TRBJ1-1; CDR3nt: TGTGCCAGCAGCTTCGGACAGGTTGAAGCTTTCTTT; CDR3aa: CASSFGQVEAFF
abundance: -; d_gene: -; v_gene: TRBV3-1; len: 12; j_gene: TRBJ2-5; CDR3nt: TGTGCCAGCAGCCAAGTCTTAGAGACCCAGTACTTC; CDR3aa: CASSQVLETQYF
abundance: -; d_gene: TRBD2; v_gene: TRBV27; len: 16; j_gene: TRBJ2-3; CDR3nt: TGTGCCAGCAGTCCCACGACTAGCGGGGGTCGGGGTACGCAGTATTTT; CDR3aa: CASSPTTSGGRGTQYF